These 28 T cell receptor beta chains originate from one sample sequenced in a study of T-cell reconstitution after alpha-beta-depleted transplantation in children. Unique molecular identifiers were built into the TCRbeta library. MiXCR, run by TCRdb on the PCR reads, gives a single entry per CDR3 protein. The table shows 450,000 to 600,000 distinct CDR3 sequences, with approximately 29% occurring only once. Source: PBMCs from the stem cell graft donor, taken from the stem cell graft. Source of these receptors: a human donor who donated a stem cell graft to a child with aplastic anemia.

V gene TRBV12-3 or TRBV12-4 combines with J gene TRBJ2-5; unclear D gene. This CDR3 has 14 residues. The V end was cut by 4 bases, the J end by 5 bases, with 14 bases between. The CDR3 sequence is CASSSGPRWETQYF. Here the CDR3 DNA reads TGTGCCAGCAGTTCCGGACCACGATGGGAGACCCAGTACTTC.

J is TRBJ1-2 and V is TRBV7-2; D remains unclear. The CDR3 is 17 residues long. Per germline, CDR1 SGHTA and CDR2 FQGNSA. The V end lost 4 bases, the J end lost 1 base, and 19 bases lay between the germline ends. The CDR3 DNA is TGTGCCAGCAGCTCTCAAGGCGGGTGGACCATTAACTATGGCTACACCTTC. Its protein product is CASSSQGGWTINYGYTF.

The chain couples TRBV28 to TRBJ2-1; D ambiguous. V shed 3 bases and J shed 6 bases, with 15 bases lying between them. CDR1 MDHEN and CDR2 SYDVKM come from the germline V gene. The CDR3 is made up of 15 amino acids. CDR3 nucleotides: TGTGCCAGCAGTTTTTCTTCGATCCCGCCCAATGAGCAGTTCTTC. Amino acid sequence: CASSFSSIPPNEQFF.

The table lists this clonotype with a few counts. The chain employs TRBV10-2 and TRBJ2-7; D possibly corresponds to TRBD2 (5 bases). V lost 8 bases and J 2 bases, leaving 10 bases between the germline ends. Germline V gene lookup returns CDR1 WSHSY and CDR2 SAAADI. The CDR3 runs 12 residues. The chain's CDR3 is CASSRVAYEQYF. In DNA, the CDR3 is TGCGCCAGCTCGAGGGTCGCCTACGAGCAGTACTTC.

This clonotype came up a few times. The chain is built from TRBV7-9 and TRBJ1-2; TRBD1 matches at 8 bases. V shed 5 bases, J shed 3 bases, and the junction held 5 bases outside the gene matches. This CDR3 contains 14 residues. Per germline, CDR1 SEHNR and CDR2 FQNEAQ (reference sequence). The CDR3 spells CASSRQGLDYGYTF. The CDR3 DNA is TGTGCCAGCAGCCGACAGGGGTTGGACTATGGCTACACCTTC.

This chain joins TRBV2 and TRBJ2-5; 13 nucleotides align to TRBD2. Per the germline V gene, CDR1 is SNHLY and CDR2 is FYNNEI. This CDR3 is built from 16 residues. V shed 6 bases and J 2 bases; nucleotides not matched to a gene: 6. The CDR3 nucleotides read TGTGCCAGCAGAGCCGGGACTAGCGGGACGCAAGAGACCCAGTACTTC. This sequence encodes CASRAGTSGTQETQYF.

This clonotype appeared a few times. This rearrangement joins TRBV12-3 or TRBV12-4 to TRBJ1-1; D unresolved. Trimming left V 6 bases short and J 10 bases short, with 12 bases between. The CDR3 totals 11 residues. CDR3 bases: TGTGCCAGCAGCCGGGCTTGGGGAGCTTTCTTT. This sequence encodes CASSRAWGAFF.

This clonotype was found once. The V gene is TRBV15, the J gene TRBJ2-7, with D possibly being TRBD2 (5 bases). Germline V CDR1 and CDR2: LNHNV, YYDKDF (reference sequence). This CDR3 is built from 15 residues. Trimming cost V 4 bases and J 1 base, with 14 bases left between them. CDR3 protein: CATSTPKGGSYEQYF. The CDR3 DNA follows: TGTGCCACCAGCACCCCAAAGGGCGGGTCCTACGAGCAGTACTTC.

With regard to this clonotype: The junction and the germline gene differ at one end; a read error may be behind it. The CDR3 coding sequence is TGTGCCTGCAGCCAAGATTCCGGTGGCGGGCCCATCGGCACCGGGGAGCTGTTTTTT. Translated: CACSQDSGGGPIGTGELFF. The V gene is TRBV3-1, the J gene TRBJ2-2; a possible D gene is TRBD2 (5 bases). Germline V gene lookup returns CDR1 LGHDT and CDR2 YNNKEL (reference sequence). This CDR3 is built from 19 residues.

The rearrangement links TRBV19 to TRBJ1-5, with no clear D. This CDR3 has 14 residues. The V and J ends lost 5 bases and 3 bases respectively, with 11 bases between them. The germline V gene encodes CDR1 LNHDA and CDR2 SQIVND (reference sequence). In DNA form, the CDR3 reads TGTGCCAGTAGTCGTTCCGGGTACAATCAGCCCCAGCATTTT. Translating it yields CASSRSGYNQPQHF.

The rearrangement uses TRBV20-1 and TRBJ1-5; D is ambiguous. CDR1 is DFQATT, CDR2 SNEGSKA, per germline (reference sequence). This CDR3 comprises 14 residues. The V and J ends lost 6 bases and 4 bases respectively, with 16 bases between them. The CDR3 DNA follows: TGCAGTGCAAGCCCCACGGTCCTTAATCAGCCCCAGCATTTT. It encodes CSASPTVLNQPQHF.

The chain recombines TRBV7-2 with TRBJ2-2; TRBD1 is a possible D gene (6 bases). Per the germline V gene, CDR1 is SGHTA and CDR2 is FQGNSA. The CDR3 extends over 14 amino acids. Deletions cut 5 bases from V and 7 bases from J, with 14 bases between. The CDR3 reads CASSPDSFFGELFF. In DNA form, the CDR3 reads TGTGCCAGCAGCCCGGACAGCTTTTTCGGGGAGCTGTTTTTT.

V gene TRBV20-1 combines with J gene TRBJ2-7, with D uncertain. In germline, CDR1 is DFQATT, CDR2 SNEGSKA (reference sequence). The V gene lost 3 bases and the J gene lost 3 bases, with 9 bases spanning the gap. The CDR3 sequence is 12 residues long. The DNA of the CDR3 is TGCAGTGCTAGGATACCCGACTACGAGCAGTACTTC. As protein: CSARIPDYEQYF.

This chain connects TRBV6-5 to TRBJ2-5; D is possibly TRBD2 (5 bases). Between the trimmed V and J ends, which lost 0 bases and 2 bases, there was a span of 7 bases. Germline-derived CDR1 and CDR2 are MNHEY and SVGAGI. The CDR3 spans 14 residues. The CDR3 sequence: CASSYSGGQETQYF. For the CDR3, the DNA is TGTGCCAGCAGTTACTCTGGCGGGCAAGAGACCCAGTACTTC.

This chain uses TRBV5-1 with TRBJ1-1; D ambiguous. V lost 0 bases and J lost 5, with 8 bases in between. CDR1 and CDR2 (germline): SGHRS, YFSETQ. This CDR3 is 13 amino acids long. CDR3 coding DNA: TGCGCCAGCAGCTTGGAGGCAGATACTGAAGCTTTCTTT. Translation: CASSLEADTEAFF.

This clonotype came up a few times. This chain joins TRBV9 and TRBJ2-7; no reliable D call. CDR3 size: 14 residues. Germline values: CDR1 SGDLS, CDR2 YYNGEE. V was pared by 0 bases and J by 0 bases, with 7 bases between. The CDR3 bases are TGTGCCAGCAGCGTAGCTCCGGCCTCCTACGAGCAGTACTTC. Translation: CASSVAPASYEQYF.

This clonotype was seen a handful of times. CDR3 in amino acids: CASSLSRDEQFF. Written as DNA, the CDR3 is TGTGCCAGCAGTCTTAGTAGGGATGAGCAGTTCTTC. This chain uses TRBV7-2 with TRBJ2-1; no definite D call. CDR3 size: 12 residues. CDR1 SGHTA and CDR2 FQGNSA come from the germline V gene. V lost 6 bases, J lost 8 bases, and 11 bases lay in between.

The chain recombines TRBV6-1 with TRBJ1-4; D call uncertain. Per germline, CDR1 MNHNS and CDR2 SASEGT. Trimming took off 2 bases at V and 5 bases at J, with 9 bases between the two ends. This CDR3 has 14 residues. The CDR3 bases are TGTGCCAGCAGTGAATTTCCAGAAAATGAAAAACTGTTTTTT. Its translation is CASSEFPENEKLFF.

The gene calls are TRBV18 and TRBJ2-3; no firm D call. This CDR3 is built from 16 residues. Trimming took off 4 bases at V and 2 bases at J, with 16 bases between the two ends. Germline loops: CDR1 KGHSH, CDR2 LQKENI. CDR3 region: CASSRLAQVNTDTQYF. DNA for the CDR3: TGTGCCAGCTCACGCTTAGCCCAGGTGAACACAGATACGCAGTATTTT.

The chain is built from TRBV3-1 and TRBJ2-1; D is tentatively TRBD1 or TRBD2 (5 bases each). The V end was cut by 1 base, the J end by 6 bases, with 13 bases between. Germline CDR1 and CDR2: LGHDT and YNNKEL (reference sequence). CDR3 length: 15 amino acids. The CDR3: CASSQVSGTGNEQFF. The DNA for the CDR3 is TGTGCCAGCAGCCAAGTCTCAGGGACGGGCAATGAGCAGTTCTTC.

This chain joins TRBV19 and TRBJ2-3, with 10 bases lining up with TRBD2. Unmatched junction bases numbered 10, after V lost 5 bases and J lost 5 bases. CDR1 LNHDA and CDR2 SQIVND come from the germline V gene (reference sequence). CDR3 length: 16 amino acids. The CDR3 here is CASSASGRAPEDTQYF. CDR3 DNA sequence: TGTGCCAGTAGTGCCAGCGGGAGGGCCCCTGAAGATACGCAGTATTTT.

The sample holds one count of this clonotype. One end of the junction varies from germline; a read error may be responsible. This chain joins TRBV29-1 and TRBJ2-5; 8 nucleotides match TRBD1. The CDR3 consists of 13 residues. CDR1 is SQVTM, CDR2 ANQGSEA, per germline. DNA for the CDR3: TGCAGCGTCTGCGCAGGGGGCGAAGAGACCCATTACTTC. Residues: CSVCAGGEETHYF.

To note about this clonotype: A junction end diverges from the germline sequence, so it may reflect a read error. The rearrangement joins TRBV20-1 to TRBJ2-2; 9 nucleotides align to TRBD2. The CDR3 is made up of 16 amino acids. Per the germline V gene, CDR1 is DFQATT and CDR2 is SNEGSKA (reference sequence). This CDR3 reads CSARDPSGTATGEPFF. The CDR3 DNA reads as TGCAGTGCTAGAGATCCTAGCGGGACTGCCACCGGGGAGCCGTTTTTT.

The chain combines TRBV6-5 with TRBJ1-2; 7 bases fit TRBD1. V shed 0 bases and J 8 bases; nucleotides not matched to a gene: 6. The CDR3 runs to 14 residues. The germline CDR1 and CDR2 sequences are MNHEY and SVGAGI. DNA for the CDR3: TGTGCCAGCAGTTACTCGGCACAGGGGTACGGCTACACCTTC. This sequence encodes CASSYSAQGYGYTF.

This clonotype was observed a few times. V gene TRBV6-2 or TRBV6-3 combines with J gene TRBJ2-1; the D gene is possibly TRBD2 (7 bases). The V and J ends lost 7 bases and 0 bases respectively, with 16 bases between them. The CDR3 runs to 16 residues. The V gene's germline CDR1 is MNHEY and CDR2 SVGEGT. The CDR3 loop reads CASNDGLGGSYNEQFF. CDR3 bases: TGTGCCAGCAATGACGGACTAGGGGGCTCCTACAATGAGCAGTTCTTC.

This rearrangement joins TRBV6-1 to TRBJ2-7; D is undetermined. This CDR3 has 14 amino acids. Germline-derived CDR1 and CDR2 are MNHNS and SASEGT. Between the trimmed V and J ends, which lost 6 bases and 0 bases, there was a span of 12 bases. CDR3 sequence: CASRIIGSSYEQYF. CDR3 coding DNA: TGTGCCAGCAGGATTATCGGTAGCTCCTACGAGCAGTACTTC.

This clonotype occurred a few times. This chain uses TRBV29-1 with TRBJ2-2; TRBD2 aligns across 9 bases. CDR3 length: 14 residues. Germline V lookup: CDR1 SQVTM, CDR2 ANQGSEA. J gave up 5 bases and V 6 bases, and 7 bases lay outside the gene matches. The CDR3 DNA follows: TGCAGCGTCGTTAGCGGGAGCGGTACCGGGGAGCTGTTTTTT. Translating it yields CSVVSGSGTGELFF.

The sample holds a few counts of this clonotype. The chain joins TRBV5-1 to TRBJ2-3, with 8 nucleotides matching TRBD2. J was trimmed by 1 base and V by 4 bases; bases with no gene match: 8. This CDR3 comprises 16 residues. Germline V gene lookup returns CDR1 SGHRS and CDR2 YFSETQ. Here the CDR3 reads CASSQARAGGTDTQYF. For the CDR3, the DNA is TGCGCCAGCAGCCAGGCACGAGCGGGGGGCACAGATACGCAGTATTTT.